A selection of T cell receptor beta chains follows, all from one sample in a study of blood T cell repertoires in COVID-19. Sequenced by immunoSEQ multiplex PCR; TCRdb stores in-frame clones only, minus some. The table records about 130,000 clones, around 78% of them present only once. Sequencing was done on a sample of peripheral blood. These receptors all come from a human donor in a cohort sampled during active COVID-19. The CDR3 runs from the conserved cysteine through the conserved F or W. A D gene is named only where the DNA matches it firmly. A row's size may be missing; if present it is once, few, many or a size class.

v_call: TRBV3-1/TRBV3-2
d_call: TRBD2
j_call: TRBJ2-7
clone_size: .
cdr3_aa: CASSQTGTSELVEQYF
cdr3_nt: TGTGCCAGCAGCCAGACCGGGACTAGCGAGTTAGTCGAGCAGTACTTC

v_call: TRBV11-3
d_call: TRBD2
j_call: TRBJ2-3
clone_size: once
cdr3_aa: CASSLVSGGARHTDTQYF
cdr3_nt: TGTGCCAGCAGCTTAGTCAGCGGGGGGGCTCGACACACAGATACGCAGTATTTT

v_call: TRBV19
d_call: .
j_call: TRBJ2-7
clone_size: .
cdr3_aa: CASSIRTESDEQYF
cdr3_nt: TGTGCCAGTAGTATACGGACAGAGAGTGACGAGCAGTACTTC

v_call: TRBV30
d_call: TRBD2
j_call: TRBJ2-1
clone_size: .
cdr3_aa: CAWSYMRGGSYNEQFF
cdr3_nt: TGTGCCTGGAGTTACATGCGGGGGGGCTCCTACAATGAGCAGTTCTTC

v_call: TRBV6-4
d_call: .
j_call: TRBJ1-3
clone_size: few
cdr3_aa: CASSNWTSRWTIHTIYF
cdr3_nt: TGTGCCAGCAGTAACTGGACAAGCCGATGGACCATCCACACCATATATTTT

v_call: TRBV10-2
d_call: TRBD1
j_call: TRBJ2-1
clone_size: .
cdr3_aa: CASSELGQHYNEQFF
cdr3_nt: TGCGCCAGCAGTGAACTGGGACAGCACTACAATGAGCAGTTCTTC

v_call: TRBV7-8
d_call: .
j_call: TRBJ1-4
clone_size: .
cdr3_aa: CASRAGVTDATNEKLFF
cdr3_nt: TGTGCCAGCAGGGCAGGGGTTACAGACGCAACTAATGAAAAACTGTTTTTT

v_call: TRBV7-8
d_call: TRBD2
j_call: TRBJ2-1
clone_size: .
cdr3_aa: CASSSRSGGVSEQFF
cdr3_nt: TGTGCCAGCAGCAGCCGTAGCGGGGGGGTGAGTGAGCAGTTCTTC

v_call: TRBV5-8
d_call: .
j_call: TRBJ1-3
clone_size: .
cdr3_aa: CASTRGEGPGNTIYF
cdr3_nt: TGTGCCAGCACCAGGGGAGAAGGGCCTGGAAACACCATATATTTT

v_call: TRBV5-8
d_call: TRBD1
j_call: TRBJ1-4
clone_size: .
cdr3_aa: CASSLVTEGAGEKLFF
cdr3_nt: TGTGCCAGCAGCTTGGTAACCGAGGGGGCCGGTGAAAAACTGTTTTTT

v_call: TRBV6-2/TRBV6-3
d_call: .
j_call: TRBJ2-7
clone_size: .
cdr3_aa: CASSYVNEQYF
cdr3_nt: TGTGCCAGCAGTTACGTCAACGAGCAGTACTTC

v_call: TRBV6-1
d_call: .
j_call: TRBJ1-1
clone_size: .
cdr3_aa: CASSEIREGTEAFF
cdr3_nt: TGTGCCAGCAGTGAAATCCGGGAAGGCACTGAAGCTTTCTTT

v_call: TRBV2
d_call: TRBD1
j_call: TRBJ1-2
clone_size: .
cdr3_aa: CASSVNRDRVLYGYTF
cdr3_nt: TGTGCCAGCAGTGTAAACCGGGACAGAGTCCTCTATGGCTACACCTTC

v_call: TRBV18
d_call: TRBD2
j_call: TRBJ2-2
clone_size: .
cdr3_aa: CASSPGLGNGELFF
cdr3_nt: TGTGCCAGCTCACCGGGACTAGGAAACGGGGAGCTGTTTTTT

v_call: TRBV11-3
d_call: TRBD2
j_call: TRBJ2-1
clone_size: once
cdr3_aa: CASSASGGFYNEQFF
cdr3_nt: TGTGCCAGCAGCGCTAGCGGGGGGTTCTACAATGAGCAGTTCTTC

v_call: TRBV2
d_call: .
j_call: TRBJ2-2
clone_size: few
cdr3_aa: CASVELTDTGELFF
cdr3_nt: TGTGCCAGCGTGGAACTGACAGACACCGGGGAGCTGTTTTTT

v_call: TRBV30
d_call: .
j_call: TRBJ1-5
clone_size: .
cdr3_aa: CAWSAGQPNQPQHF
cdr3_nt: TGTGCCTGGAGTGCGGGACAACCCAATCAGCCCCAGCATTTT

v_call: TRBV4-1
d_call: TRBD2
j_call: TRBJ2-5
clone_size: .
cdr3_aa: CASSHPGTSGAETQYF
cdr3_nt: TGCGCCAGCAGCCACCCCGGGACTAGCGGGGCAGAGACCCAGTACTTC

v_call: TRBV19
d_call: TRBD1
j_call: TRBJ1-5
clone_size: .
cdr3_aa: CASSIGQGVRQPQHF
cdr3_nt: TGTGCCAGTAGTATAGGACAGGGTGTACGGCAGCCCCAGCATTTT

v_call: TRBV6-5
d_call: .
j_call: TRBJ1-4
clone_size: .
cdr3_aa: CASSRGLWEKLFF
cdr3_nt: TGTGCCAGCAGTAGGGGACTTTGGGAAAAACTGTTTTTT

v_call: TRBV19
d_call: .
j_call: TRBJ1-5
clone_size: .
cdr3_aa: CASSITAQVNQPQHF
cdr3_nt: TGTGCCAGTAGTATCACGGCGCAGGTGAATCAGCCCCAGCATTTT

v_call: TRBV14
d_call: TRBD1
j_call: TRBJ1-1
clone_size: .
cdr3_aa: CASRTGGGTEAFF
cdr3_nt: TGTGCCAGCAGGACAGGGGGCGGAACTGAAGCTTTCTTT

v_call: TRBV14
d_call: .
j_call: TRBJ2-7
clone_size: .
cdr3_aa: CASSPRGSSPSEQYF
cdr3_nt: TGTGCCAGCAGCCCCCGTGGTTCTAGTCCCAGCGAGCAGTACTTC

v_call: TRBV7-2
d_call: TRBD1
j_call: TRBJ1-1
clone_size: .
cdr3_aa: CASSPQFGQGRTTFF
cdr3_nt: TGTGCCAGCAGCCCACAATTCGGACAGGGGCGGACGACTTTCTTT

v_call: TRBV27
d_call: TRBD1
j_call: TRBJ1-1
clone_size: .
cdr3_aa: CASSSTGLNTEAFF
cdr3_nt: TGTGCCAGCAGTTCGACAGGGCTGAACACTGAAGCTTTCTTT

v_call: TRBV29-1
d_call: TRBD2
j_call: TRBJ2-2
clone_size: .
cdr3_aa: CSVEDPASGGAWTGELFF
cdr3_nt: TGCAGCGTTGAAGATCCGGCTAGCGGGGGGGCATGGACCGGGGAGCTGTTTTTT

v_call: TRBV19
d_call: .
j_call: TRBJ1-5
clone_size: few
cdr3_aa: CASSITYQPQHF
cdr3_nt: TGTGCCAGTAGTATCACATATCAGCCCCAGCATTTT

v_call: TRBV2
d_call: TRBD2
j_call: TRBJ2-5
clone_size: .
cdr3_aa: CASKKDRAGQETQYF
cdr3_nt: TGTGCCAGCAAAAAAGATAGAGCGGGGCAAGAGACCCAGTACTTC

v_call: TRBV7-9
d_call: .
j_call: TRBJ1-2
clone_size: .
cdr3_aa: CASSLARSTNYGYTF
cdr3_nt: TGTGCCAGCAGCTTAGCTCGGTCCACTAACTATGGCTACACCTTC

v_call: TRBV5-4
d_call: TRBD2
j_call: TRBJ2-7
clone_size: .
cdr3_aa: CASTLAGRSSYEQYF
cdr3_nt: TGTGCCAGCACCCTAGCGGGGAGGAGCTCCTACGAGCAGTACTTC

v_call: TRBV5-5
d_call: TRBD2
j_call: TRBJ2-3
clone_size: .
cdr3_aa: CASSPGLAGGPTGDTQYF
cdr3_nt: TGTGCCAGCAGCCCGGGACTAGCGGGGGGGCCTACGGGAGATACGCAGTATTTT

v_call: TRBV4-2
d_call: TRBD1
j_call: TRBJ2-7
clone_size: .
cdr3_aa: CASSQVPGTVSYEQYF
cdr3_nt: TGTGCCAGCAGCCAAGTTCCCGGGACAGTATCCTACGAGCAGTACTTC

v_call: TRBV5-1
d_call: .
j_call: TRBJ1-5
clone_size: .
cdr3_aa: CASSFDSFSNQPQHF
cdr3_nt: TGCGCCAGCAGCTTCGACAGCTTTAGCAATCAGCCCCAGCATTTT

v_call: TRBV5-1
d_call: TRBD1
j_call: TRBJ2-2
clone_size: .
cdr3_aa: CASTGTGTTGELFF
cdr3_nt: TGCGCCAGCACCGGGACAGGGACCACCGGGGAGCTGTTTTTT

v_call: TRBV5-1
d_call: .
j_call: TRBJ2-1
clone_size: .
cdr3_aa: CASSLGQGPWDEQFF
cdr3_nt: TGCGCCAGCAGCTTGGGCCAGGGCCCCTGGGATGAGCAGTTCTTC

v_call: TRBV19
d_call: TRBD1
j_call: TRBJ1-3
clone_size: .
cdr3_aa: CASNAGQGGGDTIYF
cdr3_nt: TGTGCCAGTAACGCCGGACAGGGGGGCGGCGACACCATATATTTT

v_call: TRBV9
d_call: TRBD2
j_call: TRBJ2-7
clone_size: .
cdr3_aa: CASSVGLAGKYEQYF
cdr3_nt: TGTGCCAGCAGCGTAGGCCTAGCGGGGAAGTACGAGCAGTACTTC

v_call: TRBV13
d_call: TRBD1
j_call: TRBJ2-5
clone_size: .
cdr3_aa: CASSSRIRDRAAVETQYF
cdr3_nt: TGTGCCAGCAGCTCCCGGATCCGGGACAGGGCCGCGGTGGAGACCCAGTACTTC

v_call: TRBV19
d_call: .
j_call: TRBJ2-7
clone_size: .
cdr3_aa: CASSPNLVYEQYF
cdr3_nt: TGTGCCAGTAGTCCGAACTTGGTCTACGAGCAGTACTTC

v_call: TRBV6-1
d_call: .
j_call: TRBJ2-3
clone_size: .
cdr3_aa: CASSEVLGAGAFTLHTQYF
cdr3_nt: TGTGCCAGCAGTGAAGTGCTTGGTGCAGGGGCCTTTACACTCCATACGCAGTATTTT

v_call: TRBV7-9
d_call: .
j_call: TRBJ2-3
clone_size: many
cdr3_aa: CASSSRLPPRTDTQYF
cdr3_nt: TGTGCCAGCAGCTCCCGCCTACCCCCCCGCACAGATACGCAGTATTTT

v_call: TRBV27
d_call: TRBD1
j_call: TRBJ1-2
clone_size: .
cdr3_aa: CASRDRGSNYGYTF
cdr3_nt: TGTGCCAGCAGGGACAGGGGGTCGAACTATGGCTACACCTTC

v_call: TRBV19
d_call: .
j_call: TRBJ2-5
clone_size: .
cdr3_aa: CASSTGVGETQYF
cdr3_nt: TGTGCCAGTAGCACCGGAGTGGGAGAGACCCAGTACTTC

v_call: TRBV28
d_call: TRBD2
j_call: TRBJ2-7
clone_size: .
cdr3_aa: CASSSPGLAGGRLSEQYF
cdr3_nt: TGTGCCAGCAGTTCCCCGGGACTAGCGGGGGGCCGGCTCTCCGAGCAGTACTTC

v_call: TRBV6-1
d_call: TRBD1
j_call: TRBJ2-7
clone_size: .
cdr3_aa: CASSEHWTGGQGEQYF
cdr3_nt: TGTGCCAGCAGTGAACACTGGACAGGGGGACAGGGCGAGCAGTACTTC

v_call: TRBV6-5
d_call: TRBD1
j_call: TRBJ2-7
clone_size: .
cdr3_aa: CASSTHRGYEQYF
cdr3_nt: TGTGCCAGCAGTACCCACAGGGGGTACGAGCAGTACTTC

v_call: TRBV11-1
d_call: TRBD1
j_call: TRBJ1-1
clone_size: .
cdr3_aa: CASSLGQATNTEAFF
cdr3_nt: TGTGCCAGCAGCCTTGGACAGGCCACGAACACTGAAGCTTTCTTT

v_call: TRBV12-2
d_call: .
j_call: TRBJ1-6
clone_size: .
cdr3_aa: CASRLEVEVGQGKVSGSPLHF
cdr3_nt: TGTGCAAGTCGCTTAGAGGTAGAGGTGGGACAGGGTAAGGTCTCAGGCTCACCCCTCCACTTT

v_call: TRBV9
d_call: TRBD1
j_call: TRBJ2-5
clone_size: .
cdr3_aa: CASSVEIGGQETQYF
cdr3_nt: TGTGCCAGCAGCGTAGAAATAGGGGGCCAGGAGACCCAGTACTTC

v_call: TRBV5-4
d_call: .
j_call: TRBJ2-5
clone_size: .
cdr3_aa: CASQRDSGQAQYF
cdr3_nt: TGTGCCTCTCAGAGAGACTCCGGACAAGCCCAGTACTTC

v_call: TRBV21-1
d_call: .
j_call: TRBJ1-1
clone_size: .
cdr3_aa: CASRKTPTTGDTEAFF
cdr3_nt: TGTGCCAGCCGCAAAACCCCGACCACAGGGGACACTGAAGCTTTCTTT

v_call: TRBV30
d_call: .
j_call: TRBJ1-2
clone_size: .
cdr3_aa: CAWSTDIQGFYGYTF
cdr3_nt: TGTGCCTGGAGTACTGATATACAGGGATTCTATGGCTACACCTTC

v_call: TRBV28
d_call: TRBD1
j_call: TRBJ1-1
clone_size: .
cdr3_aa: CASSLLQGATEAFF
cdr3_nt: TGTGCCAGCAGTTTATTACAGGGGGCCACTGAAGCTTTCTTT

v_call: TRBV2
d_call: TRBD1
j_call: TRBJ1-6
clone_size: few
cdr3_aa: CASKAGTGSSPLHF
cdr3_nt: TGTGCCAGCAAAGCCGGGACAGGGTCGTCACCCCTCCACTTT

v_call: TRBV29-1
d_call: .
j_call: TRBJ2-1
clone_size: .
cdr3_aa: CSVPNRGGSLAYNEQFF
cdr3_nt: TGCAGCGTGCCGAATAGGGGGGGGTCCTTGGCCTACAATGAGCAGTTCTTC